This T cell receptor (beta chain) was observed in a study of blood T cell repertoires in COVID-19. About the study: There were acute and convalescent COVID-19 samples, and they came from the United States, Italy and Spain. T cells, B-cell-depleted T cells, or PBMCs supplied cDNA or gDNA.

Original handling: Reference gene primer amplification gave estimated nucleated cell counts. Generated by immunoSEQ multiplex PCR, the TCRdb table keeps only in-frame clones and is missing some. V, J and clone size reflect that table, while D and trimming were determined from the DNA. This sample has some 220,000 clones; about 83% occur once, and the top ten carry around 5.9%. CDR1 is GTSNPN, CDR2 SVGIG, per germline (reference sequence). Trimming at V came to 1 base and at J to 0 bases, leaving 2 bases not matched to a gene. This CDR3 contains 15 residues. This clone was detected a few times. The rearrangement links TRBV30 to TRBJ2-2, with TRBD1 matching over 7 bases. The source of this sequence is a human donor in a cohort sampled during active COVID-19. Sequenced material: peripheral blood. CDR3 region: CAWSGGQSNTGELFF. The CDR3 region has the DNA TGTGCCTGGAGTGGGGGACAGTCGAACACCGGGGAGCTGTTTTTT.